Following are 15 T cell receptor beta chains from one sample sequenced in a study. TCRdb reprocessed the 5' RACE reads via MiXCR and lists one record per CDR3 protein. The sample lists about 54,000 distinct CDR3 sequences, 15% to 20% occurring once. Specimen: naive CD4+ T cells sorted from blood. The subset: naive CD4+ T cells, CD4+CD45RA+CD25-. The receptor set was obtained from a female donor with breast cancer.

V usage is TRBV4-2 and J usage is TRBJ2-3; TRBD2 is a possible D gene (5 bases). This CDR3 is built from 14 residues. Germline V gene sequence: CDR1 LGHNA, CDR2 YNFKEQ. With 0 bases removed from V and 10 bases from J, the gap between germline ends came to 14 bases. CDR3 amino acids: CASSQEGPLASQYF. The CDR3 nucleotides read TGTGCCAGCAGCCAAGAAGGGCCTCTAGCTTCGCAGTATTTT.

This clonotype showed up many times. The chain links TRBV20-1 to TRBJ2-5; 9 positions agree with TRBD1. The CDR3 loop spans 14 amino acids. After removal of 5 bases from V and 5 bases from J, the junction contained 9 bases not matched to a gene. CDR1 is DFQATT, CDR2 SNEGSKA, per germline (reference sequence). CDR3: CSAPTGGISETQYF. In nucleotides, the CDR3 is TGCAGTGCTCCAACAGGGGGCATATCGGAGACCCAGTACTTC.

For the CDR3, the DNA is TGCGCCAGCAGCTTGGACCGAGGGGAGCAGTTCTTC. Encoded protein: CASSLDRGEQFF. The gene calls are TRBV5-1 and TRBJ2-1; D possibly corresponds to TRBD2 (5 bases). The CDR3 has 12 residues. V gave up 0 bases and J gave up 10 bases, with 8 bases separating them. Germline CDR1 SGHRS, CDR2 YFSETQ. Using reference TRBV5-1 and TRBJ2-1 for the parts outside the CDR3, the full variable domain is KAGVTQTPRYLIKTRGQQVTLSCSPISGHRSVSWYQQTPGQGLQFLFEYFSETQRNKGNFPGRFSGRQFSNSRSEMNVSTLELGDSALYLCASSLDRGEQFFGPGTRLTVL.

This chain links TRBV27 with TRBJ1-5, with D perhaps matching TRBD1 (5 bases). The V end was cut by 2 bases, the J end by 3 bases, with 11 bases between. There are 15 residues in the CDR3. Germline V gene sequence: CDR1 MNHEY, CDR2 SMNVEV (reference sequence). The CDR3 loop reads CASSLGRGTNQPQHF. The DNA for the CDR3 is TGTGCCAGCAGTTTAGGACGGGGGACCAATCAGCCCCAGCATTTT.

On this clonotype itself: A read error may produce the germline difference seen at one junction end. CDR3 nucleotide sequence: TGCAGTGCTAGAGGAGCGGGAGGAGCCTACGAGCAGCACTTC. Encoded protein: CSARGAGGAYEQHF. The chain employs TRBV20-1 and TRBJ2-7, with 9 positions matching TRBD2. Germline V gives CDR1 DFQATT, CDR2 SNEGSKA (reference sequence). The CDR3 has 14 amino acids.

This clonotype turned up a few times. The chain is built from TRBV5-1 and TRBJ1-3, with 8 bases aligning to TRBD1. The CDR3 spans 14 residues. The V segment lost 7 bases and the J segment 4 bases; nucleotides outside the gene matches: 7. Germline V gene data show CDR1 as SGHRS and CDR2 as YFSETQ. CDR3 DNA sequence: TGCGCCAGCGCCCAAGGGACAGGAGGAAACACCATATATTTT. It encodes CASAQGTGGNTIYF.

This clonotype was seen a handful of times. The chain combines TRBV5-1 with TRBJ2-5; no clear D. This CDR3 spans 14 amino acids. Trimming left V 0 bases short and J 4 bases short, with 10 bases between. Germline V gene sequence: CDR1 SGHRS, CDR2 YFSETQ. CDR3 coding DNA: TGCGCCAGCAGCTTGGGACAAATGCGAGAGACCCAGTACTTC. It yields the protein CASSLGQMRETQYF.

This clonotype came up a few times. The gene calls are TRBV5-5 and TRBJ2-5, with D tentatively TRBD2 (5 bases). Germline assignment: CDR1 SGHKS and CDR2 YYEKEE (reference sequence). The CDR3 sequence is 16 residues long. The ends were cut back, 3 bases at V and 5 bases at J, with 20 bases in the middle. CDR3 residues: CASSSLGAPPGETQYF. The DNA of the CDR3 is TGTGCCAGCAGCTCCCTTGGCGCACCCCCGGGGGAGACCCAGTACTTC.

Ten or more counts support this clonotype. The chain has TRBV6-1 and TRBJ1-2; 8 nucleotides align to TRBD1. The length of the CDR3 is 14 residues. Germline V gene lookup returns CDR1 MNHNS and CDR2 SASEGT. V dropped 6 bases and J dropped 8; count of bases not matched to a gene: 11. CDR3 DNA sequence: TGTGCCAGCAGGAACCCGCGACAGGGGTGGGGCTACACCTTC. Translated: CASRNPRQGWGYTF.

On this clonotype: An end of the junction differs from the germline gene, which may be a read error. The V gene is TRBV20-1, the J gene TRBJ2-7, with a tentative D call TRBD1 (5 bases). CDR1 is DFQATT, CDR2 SNEGSKA, per germline (reference sequence). The CDR3 loop spans 13 amino acids. CDR3 loop: CIATPTGPYEQYF. The CDR3 bases are TGCATTGCTACCCCTACAGGTCCCTACGAGCAGTACTTC.

This clonotype has a handful of counts. This chain links TRBV9 with TRBJ1-2; D call uncertain. The V and J ends lost 7 bases and 4 bases respectively, with 14 bases between them. The germline CDR1 and CDR2 sequences are SGDLS and YYNGEE. The CDR3 totals 13 residues. The CDR3 reads CASGSQRGYGYTF. The CDR3 DNA is TGTGCCAGCGGCAGTCAGCGCGGCTATGGCTACACCTTC. The variable domain in full, with the rest retrieved from reference TRBV9 and TRBJ1-2, is DSGVTQTPKHLITATGQRVTLRCSPRSGDLSVYWYQQSLDQGLQFLIQYYNGEERAKGNILERFSAQQFPDLHSELNLSSLELGDSALYFCASGSQRGYGYTFGSGTRLTVV.

About this clonotype itself: No conserved phenylalanine or tryptophan is present at the end of the CDR3, so a read error is the likely explanation. The CDR3 sequence is CASSSSRVGANVLTC. The CDR3 coding sequence is TGTGCCAGCAGTTCCTCGCGGGTTGGGGCCAACGTCCTGACTTGC. The gene calls are TRBV27 and TRBJ2-6; TRBD2 is a possible D gene (5 bases). Trimming shortened V by 4 bases and J by 3 bases, and 10 bases separated the two germline ends. The CDR3 sequence is 15 residues long. CDR1 is MNHEY and CDR2 is SMNVEV in the germline V gene (reference sequence).

This clonotype showed up just a few times. This sequence joins TRBV5-1 and TRBJ2-1, with D perhaps TRBD2 (5 bases). The germline CDR1 and CDR2 sequences are SGHRS and YFSETQ. This CDR3 has 15 amino acids. The germline V and J ends were trimmed by 4 bases and 2 bases, with 13 bases remaining between them. As DNA, the CDR3 is TGCGCCAGCAGCCTGGGAAGCGGAGCCTACAATGAGCAGTTCTTC. Protein sequence: CASSLGSGAYNEQFF.

The V gene is TRBV28, the J gene TRBJ1-5; possible D gene TRBD1, 5 bases. Looked up from germline, CDR1 is MDHEN and CDR2 is SYDVKM. CDR3 length: 13 residues. The germline V and J ends were trimmed by 8 bases and 4 bases, with 12 bases remaining between them. CDR3 region: CASSDTWNQPQHF. Written as DNA, the CDR3 is TGTGCCAGCTCGGACACTTGGAATCAGCCCCAGCATTTT.

This clonotype was seen just once. A read error is possible here, since a much larger clone lies one base away. The J gene is TRBJ2-5, the V gene TRBV7-2; 7 bases are shared with TRBD2. CDR3 length: 15 residues. CDR1 SGHTA and CDR2 FQGNSA come from the germline V gene. After removal of 2 bases from V and 4 bases from J, the junction contained 7 bases not matched to a gene. CDR3 protein: CASSLRGGRSETQYF. The CDR3 bases are TGTGCCAGCAGCTTAAGGGGCGGGAGATCAGAGACCCAGTACTTC.